These 27 T cell receptor beta chains came from one sample sequenced in a study of PD-1 blockade in classical Hodgkin lymphoma. Only in-frame clones appear in the TCRdb table, and some are missing; sequencing was by immunoSEQ multiplex PCR. Here the sample spans under 20,000 clones, 65% to 85% being singletons. All the patients suffered relapse after autologous stem cell transplantation, and brentuximab vedotin exposure differed. The sequencing used peripheral blood mononuclear cells (PBMCs), collected at baseline. These receptor sequences come from a human donor with classical Hodgkin lymphoma.

The gene calls are TRBV9 and TRBJ2-6, with 9 bases matching TRBD1. V lost 5 bases, J lost 0 bases, and 18 bases stayed unmatched. The CDR3 spans 21 residues. Germline V lookup: CDR1 SGDLS, CDR2 YYNGEE. CDR3 bases: TGTGCCAGCAGTACCTCCCCGGCCCGGACAGGGGATAGCTCTGGGGCCAACGTCCTGACTTTC. Its protein product is CASSTSPARTGDSSGANVLTF.

The chain is built from TRBV20-1 and TRBJ2-5; D possibly corresponds to TRBD2 (6 bases). The germline CDR1 and CDR2 sequences are DFQATT and SNEGSKA (reference sequence). Trimming left V 3 bases short and J 9 bases short, with 11 bases between. The CDR3 has 11 amino acids. In DNA form, the CDR3 reads TGCAGTGCTAGCCAAGGGACTCCCCAGTACTTC. It yields the protein CSASQGTPQYF.

J is TRBJ2-7 and V is TRBV7-2; 7 positions agree with TRBD1. Germline lookup yields CDR1 SGHTA and CDR2 FQGNSA. V was clipped by 4 bases and J by 4 bases; unmatched bases: 7. The CDR3 runs 14 residues. CDR3 bases: TGTGCCAGCAGCTCACGGACAGGCGGTTACGAGCAGTACTTC. Translated: CASSSRTGGYEQYF.

The rearrangement uses TRBV28 and TRBJ1-6, with 8 bases matching TRBD1. CDR1 is MDHEN and CDR2 is SYDVKM in the germline V gene. Trimming at V came to 11 bases and at J to 6 bases, leaving 6 bases not matched to a gene. This CDR3 is 13 amino acids long. The CDR3 sequence: CAGSDRANSPLHF. The CDR3 DNA reads TGTGCCGGCTCGGACAGGGCTAATTCACCCCTCCACTTT.

This clone was observed a handful of times. This rearrangement joins TRBV28 to TRBJ1-5; 8 bases are shared with TRBD1. V shed 4 bases and J 3 bases; nucleotides not matched to a gene: 8. CDR1 is MDHEN and CDR2 is SYDVKM in the germline V gene. This CDR3 comprises 16 residues. DNA for the CDR3: TGTGCCAGCAGTTCCTTACAGGGGGGACTCAATCAGCCCCAGCATTTT. Amino acid sequence: CASSSLQGGLNQPQHF.

The chain has TRBV5-4 and TRBJ2-1; D not resolved. The CDR3 length is 13 residues. Trimming removed 1 base at V and 4 bases at J, with 6 bases between. Per germline, CDR1 SGHNT and CDR2 YYREEE (reference sequence). The DNA of the CDR3 is TGTGCCAGCAGCTTGATGTCGTACAATGAGCAGTTCTTC. It yields the protein CASSLMSYNEQFF.

The rearrangement joins TRBV6-6 to TRBJ1-5; D uncertain. This CDR3 is built from 14 residues. Germline V gene lookup returns CDR1 MNHNY and CDR2 SVGAGI (reference sequence). V lost 2 bases, J lost 1 base, and 6 bases lay in between. CDR3 bases: TGTGCCAGCAGTTACAGGGCAAGCAATCAGCCCCAGCATTTT. It encodes CASSYRASNQPQHF.

This clone showed up just once. For the CDR3, the DNA is TGTGCCAGCAGCGGGGGATTCACAGATACGCAGTATTTT. The encoded protein is CASSGGFTDTQYF. This chain joins TRBV5-6 and TRBJ2-3; D tentatively fits TRBD1 or TRBD2 (5 bases each). Trimming removed 4 bases from V and 2 bases from J, with 8 bases in between. The CDR3 sequence is 13 residues long. CDR1 and CDR2 (germline): SGHDT, YYEEEE.

This clone has only one observation. The V gene is TRBV28, the J gene TRBJ1-5; D unclear. Trimming stripped 8 bases from V and 8 bases from J, with 19 bases between. Germline V gene sequence: CDR1 MDHEN, CDR2 SYDVKM. The CDR3 contains 14 residues. Here the CDR3 DNA reads TGTGCCAGCGGCCCGTTCGGCCCAAATAAGCCCCAGCATTTT. This gives the protein CASGPFGPNKPQHF.

To note about this clone: The same CDR3 can be traced to other DNA sequences in this sample. CDR3 bases: TGTGCCAGCAGCGTGGCACAGGGAGGGGAGACCCAGTACTTC. It specifies CASSVAQGGETQYF. The genes are TRBV9 and TRBJ2-5, with D perhaps matching TRBD2 (7 bases). CDR3 size: 14 residues. CDR1 SGDLS and CDR2 YYNGEE come from the germline V gene. Trimming pared 2 bases from V and 5 bases from J, leaving 13 bases between.

The CDR3 DNA reads as TGTGCCAGCAGCTCCGGGCCCCCGGGTTCACCCCTCCACTTT. Translating it yields CASSSGPPGSPLHF. V is TRBV7-9 and J is TRBJ1-6; D is uncertain. Per the germline V gene, CDR1 is SEHNR and CDR2 is FQNEAQ (reference sequence). Between the trimmed V and J ends, which lost 4 bases and 9 bases, there was a span of 13 bases. CDR3 length: 14 residues.

The CDR3 sequence is CASSLRGATNEKLFF. Written as DNA, the CDR3 is TGTGCCAGCAGTTTACGAGGAGCAACTAATGAAAAACTGTTTTTT. The chain links TRBV28 to TRBJ1-4; the D is unclear. The length of the CDR3 is 15 residues. Germline CDR1 is MDHEN and CDR2 is SYDVKM. Trimming stripped 2 bases from V and 0 bases from J, with 7 bases between.

The chain uses TRBV27 and TRBJ2-2, with D possibly TRBD1 on 5 matching bases. Germline assignment: CDR1 MNHEY and CDR2 SMNVEV (reference sequence). The CDR3 is 13 amino acids. Trimming removed 0 bases at V and 7 bases at J, with 6 bases between. In nucleotides, the CDR3 is TGTGCCAGCAGTTTATCGCAGGGCGGGGAGCTGTTTTTT. Translating gives CASSLSQGGELFF.

The rearrangement uses TRBV6-1 and TRBJ2-7; 7 nucleotides match TRBD1. Germline-derived CDR1 and CDR2 are MNHNS and SASEGT. The CDR3 runs to 17 residues. The ends lost 5 bases at V and 1 base at J; junction bases unmatched: 14. The CDR3 DNA sequence: TGTGCCAGCAGTAAAGGGGGCAGTGGTACTCTTTCCTACGAGCAGTACTTC. This codes for CASSKGGSGTLSYEQYF.

The J gene is TRBJ1-2, the V gene TRBV6-5; 12 positions agree with TRBD1. The junction had 5 bases not matched to a gene; V was cut back by 5 bases and J by 4 bases. This CDR3 spans 15 amino acids. The germline V gene encodes CDR1 MNHEY and CDR2 SVGAGI. CDR3 protein: CASSAGQGAVYGYTF. The CDR3 DNA is TGTGCCAGCAGTGCGGGACAGGGGGCTGTCTATGGCTACACCTTC.

In its sample, this clone ranks as medium-sized (0.01 to 0.1%). The V and J genes are TRBV30 and TRBJ1-1; D gene ambiguous. Germline V gene lookup returns CDR1 GTSNPN and CDR2 SVGIG (reference sequence). The CDR3 runs 12 residues. Trimming took 5 bases from V and 7 from J, leaving 14 bases between them. The CDR3 region is CAWGDGQIEAFF. The CDR3 DNA reads as TGTGCCTGGGGAGACGGGCAAATTGAAGCTTTCTTT.

The J gene is TRBJ1-2, the V gene TRBV9, with a possible D match to TRBD1 (5 bases). Per germline, CDR1 SGDLS and CDR2 YYNGEE. The CDR3 is 13 amino acids. V lost 4 bases, J lost 4 bases, and 11 bases lay in between. The CDR3: CASSPGAVYGYTF. The CDR3 DNA follows: TGTGCCAGCAGCCCTGGGGCAGTCTATGGCTACACCTTC. The full variable domain, rest sourced from reference TRBV9 and TRBJ1-2, is DSGVTQTPKHLITATGQRVTLRCSPRSGDLSVYWYQQSLDQGLQFLIQYYNGEERAKGNILERFSAQQFPDLHSELNLSSLELGDSALYFCASSPGAVYGYTFGSGTRLTVV.

The rearrangement uses TRBV11-2 and TRBJ1-2; 8 bases agree with TRBD1. With 5 bases clipped from V and 4 bases from J, the junction kept 3 bases outside the gene matches. Germline lookup yields CDR1 SGHAT and CDR2 FQNNGV. The CDR3 length is 13 residues. CDR3 residues: CASSQDRVYGYTF. In DNA form, the CDR3 reads TGTGCCAGCAGCCAGGACAGGGTCTATGGCTACACCTTC.

The CDR3 region is CASSLEGGMVGYTF. The CDR3 region has the DNA TGTGCCAGCAGCTTAGAGGGGGGCATGGTTGGCTACACCTTC. The chain couples TRBV7-9 to TRBJ1-2; perhaps TRBD1 as D (6 bases). V was clipped by 1 base and J by 7 bases, with 13 bases between them. CDR3 size: 14 residues. Looked up from germline, CDR1 is SEHNR and CDR2 is FQNEAQ (reference sequence).

The chain is built from TRBV9 and TRBJ1-3; 8 positions match TRBD1. Trimming removed 3 bases from V and 4 bases from J; junction bases left unmatched: 12. This CDR3 contains 17 residues. From germline, CDR1 is SGDLS and CDR2 YYNGEE. DNA for the CDR3: TGTGCCAGCAGCGCCGACAGGGGACCCATCCGAGGAAACACCATATATTTT. Translated, it gives CASSADRGPIRGNTIYF.

The J gene is TRBJ2-1, the V gene TRBV6-1; D is tentatively TRBD1 or TRBD2 (5 bases each). The CDR3 runs to 17 residues. CDR1 is MNHNS, CDR2 SASEGT, per germline. Trimming cost V 1 base and J 3 bases, with 16 bases left between them. The CDR3 here is CASSEVWWDQNYNEQFF. In nucleotides, the CDR3 is TGTGCCAGCAGTGAAGTCTGGTGGGACCAAAACTACAATGAGCAGTTCTTC.

The CDR3, as DNA: TGTGCCAGCAGTGACCCAAGACAGGGGTTCGTCTACGAGCAGTACTTC. Its protein is CASSDPRQGFVYEQYF. The genes are TRBV25-1 and TRBJ2-7, with 8 bases that match TRBD1. With V trimmed by 3 bases and J by 3 bases, 10 bases remained unmatched. The CDR3 covers 16 residues. Germline loops: CDR1 MGHDK, CDR2 SYGVNS.

The CDR3 loop is CASSQDYEQYF. The CDR3, as DNA: TGTGCCAGCAGTCAGGACTACGAGCAGTACTTC. The chain joins TRBV2 to TRBJ2-7; D is uncertain. CDR3 length: 11 amino acids. Germline V gives CDR1 SNHLY, CDR2 FYNNEI. V lost 5 bases and J 3 bases, leaving 5 bases between the germline ends. Filled out from reference TRBV2 and TRBJ2-7, the complete variable domain reads EPEVTQTPSHQVTQMGQEVILRCVPISNHLYFYWYRQILGQKVEFLVSFYNNEISEKSEIFDDQFSVERPDGSNFTLKIRSTKLEDSAMYFCASSQDYEQYFGPGTRLTVT.

This CDR3 reads CASSDTGESEKLFF. The CDR3 DNA is TGTGCCAGTTCCGACACCGGGGAAAGTGAAAAACTGTTTTTT. V is TRBV19 and J is TRBJ1-4; D is uncertain. This CDR3 spans 14 amino acids. CDR1 is LNHDA and CDR2 is SQIVND in the germline V gene (reference sequence). With 8 bases removed from V and 7 bases from J, the gap between germline ends came to 17 bases.

The V call is TRBV6-5, the J call TRBJ1-6; D ambiguous. The CDR3 runs to 14 residues. With 2 bases removed from V and 14 bases from J, the gap between germline ends came to 16 bases. Looked up from germline, CDR1 is MNHEY and CDR2 is SVGAGI. Written as DNA, the CDR3 is TGTGCCAGCAGTTACGTGGGCCGGGGAACAGCCCTCCACTTT. Its protein is CASSYVGRGTALHF.

In its sample, this clone was seen once. The V call is TRBV28, the J call TRBJ1-2; no reliable D call. This CDR3 contains 14 residues. Trimming removed 2 bases from V and 0 bases from J, with 7 bases in between. CDR1 is MDHEN and CDR2 is SYDVKM in the germline V gene. CDR3 coding DNA: TGTGCCAGCAGTTTAACCGAAGCTAACTATGGCTACACCTTC. This sequence encodes CASSLTEANYGYTF.

Worth noting for this clone: Other DNA sequences within the sample encode an identical CDR3. This chain uses TRBV6-6 with TRBJ2-5, with unresolved D. This CDR3 spans 13 amino acids. From germline, CDR1 is MNHNY and CDR2 SVGAGI (reference sequence). With 2 bases removed from V and 1 base from J, the gap between germline ends came to 5 bases. CDR3 sequence (DNA): TGTGCCAGCAGTTACCACACCCAAGAGACCCAGTACTTC. Translation: CASSYHTQETQYF.